The rows below give T cell receptor beta chains drawn from one sample of a study of T cell responses to AZD1222 COVID-19 vaccine. Libraries were prepared by immunoSEQ multiplex PCR; TCRdb keeps only in-frame clonotypes and omits some of them. The sample includes around 80,000 clones, roughly 85% seen only once; the top ten take 1.3%. Sequenced here: peripheral blood, sampled 28 days after the second AZD1222 dose. The receptors come from an adult who received the AZD1222 COVID-19 vaccine. Each CDR3 is given with its conserved first and last residue. A D gene is named only where the DNA matches it firmly. Where a row states a size, it is once, few, many or the class of an expanded clone; other rows omit it.

j_call d_call clone_size v_call cdr3_aa
TRBJ1-3 TRBD1 NA TRBV4-2 CASSQVMTGASGNTIYF
TRBJ1-5 TRBD1 once TRBV2 CASSDRTGRNQPQHF
TRBJ1-6 NA once TRBV30 CAWTRDGNSPLHF
TRBJ2-3 NA NA TRBV5-1 CASSLATFTDTQYF
TRBJ2-1 TRBD2 NA TRBV30 CAWRLAGVNEQFF
TRBJ1-5 TRBD1 NA TRBV28 CASSLWDRGINQPQHF
TRBJ1-4 TRBD1 NA TRBV27 CASSLQGEGEKLFF
TRBJ1-2 NA NA TRBV7-2 CASSSRGTVSGGYTF
TRBJ1-1 NA NA TRBV6-6 CATTWGWGGNTEAFF
TRBJ2-1 TRBD1 NA TRBV7-8 CASGLTGVDEQFF
TRBJ2-1 TRBD2 NA TRBV19 CASSIAGAGPEQFF
TRBJ1-4 NA NA TRBV18 CASSRTATNEKLFF
TRBJ2-1 TRBD2 NA TRBV19 CASSTAGTIRTDEQFF
TRBJ1-4 TRBD1 NA TRBV28 CAIDPGQGTEKLFF
TRBJ1-1 NA once TRBV9 CASSAGQRRDTEAFF
TRBJ1-1 NA NA TRBV6-2/TRBV6-3 CASSRNPGPGGAFF
TRBJ2-3 TRBD1 NA TRBV5-1 CASSLQGASTDTQYF
TRBJ2-7 NA NA TRBV11-2 CASSLVGVGYYEQYF
TRBJ1-1 TRBD1 NA TRBV5-5 CASSSDRDTEAFF
TRBJ1-2 TRBD1 NA TRBV28 CASSPGGTIFGYTF